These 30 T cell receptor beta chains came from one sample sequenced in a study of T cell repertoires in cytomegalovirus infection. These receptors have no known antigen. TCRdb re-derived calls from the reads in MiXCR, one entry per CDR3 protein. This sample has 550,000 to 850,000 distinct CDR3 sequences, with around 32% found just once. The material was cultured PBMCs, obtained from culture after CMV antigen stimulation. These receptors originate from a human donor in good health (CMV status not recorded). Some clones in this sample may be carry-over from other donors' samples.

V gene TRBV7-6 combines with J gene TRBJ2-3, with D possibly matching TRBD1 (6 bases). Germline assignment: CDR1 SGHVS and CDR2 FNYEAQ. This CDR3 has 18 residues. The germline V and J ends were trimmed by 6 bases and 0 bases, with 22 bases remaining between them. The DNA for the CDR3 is TGTGCCAGCAGTGCAGGGGTAGGGCGCGGGTTAAGCACAGATACGCAGTATTTT. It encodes CASSAGVGRGLSTDTQYF.

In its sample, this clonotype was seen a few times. CDR3 bases: TGTGCCAGCAGGGGAGTGGATGGCACTGAAGCTTTCTTT. This codes for CASRGVDGTEAFF. The rearrangement links TRBV5-6 to TRBJ1-1; D is uncertain. The CDR3 sequence is 13 residues long. The germline gives CDR1 SGHDT, CDR2 YYEEEE. Trimming left V 5 bases short and J 4 bases short, with 12 bases between. Based on the CDR3 plus reference TRBV5-6 and TRBJ1-1, the full variable domain is DAGVTQSPTHLIKTRGQQVTLRCSPKSGHDTVSWYQQALGQGPQFIFQYYEEEERQRGNFPDRFSGHQFPNYSSELNVNALLLGDSALYLCASRGVDGTEAFFGQGTRLTVV.

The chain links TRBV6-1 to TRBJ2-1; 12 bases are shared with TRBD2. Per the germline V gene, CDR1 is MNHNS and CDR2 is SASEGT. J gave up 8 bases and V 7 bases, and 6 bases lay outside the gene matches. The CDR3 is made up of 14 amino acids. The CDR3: CASTRLAGVYEQFF. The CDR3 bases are TGTGCCAGCACCCGACTAGCGGGGGTCTATGAGCAGTTCTTC.

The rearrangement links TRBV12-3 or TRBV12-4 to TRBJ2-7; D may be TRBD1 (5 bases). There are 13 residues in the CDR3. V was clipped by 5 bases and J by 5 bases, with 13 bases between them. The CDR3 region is CASSLWTSHEQYF. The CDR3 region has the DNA TGTGCCAGCAGTCTTTGGACATCCCACGAGCAGTACTTC.

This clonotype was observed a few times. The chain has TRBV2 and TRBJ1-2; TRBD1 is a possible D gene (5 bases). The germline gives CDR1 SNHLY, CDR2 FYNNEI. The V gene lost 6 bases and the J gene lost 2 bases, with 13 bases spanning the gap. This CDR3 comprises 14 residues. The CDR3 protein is CASSFGTLNYGYTF. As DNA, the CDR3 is TGTGCCAGCAGCTTCGGGACTCTAAACTATGGCTACACCTTC.

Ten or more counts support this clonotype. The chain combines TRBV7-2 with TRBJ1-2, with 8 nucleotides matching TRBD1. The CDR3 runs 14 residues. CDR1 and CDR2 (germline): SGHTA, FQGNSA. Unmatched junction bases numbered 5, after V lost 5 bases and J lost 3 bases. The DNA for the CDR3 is TGTGCCAGCAGCCTAAAGGGACAGGACTATGGCTACACCTTC. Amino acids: CASSLKGQDYGYTF.

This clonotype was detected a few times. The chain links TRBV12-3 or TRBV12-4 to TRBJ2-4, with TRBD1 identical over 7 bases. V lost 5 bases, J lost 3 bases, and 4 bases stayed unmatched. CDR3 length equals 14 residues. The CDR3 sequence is CASSAGTDKNIQYF. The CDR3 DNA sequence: TGTGCCAGCAGTGCCGGGACAGACAAAAACATTCAGTACTTC.

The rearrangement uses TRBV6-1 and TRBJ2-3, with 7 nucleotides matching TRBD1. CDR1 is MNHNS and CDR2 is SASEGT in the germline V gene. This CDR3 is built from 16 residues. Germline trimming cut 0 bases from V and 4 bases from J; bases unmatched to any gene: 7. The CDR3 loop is CASSEAPRGGPDTQYF. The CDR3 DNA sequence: TGTGCCAGCAGTGAAGCCCCTCGAGGGGGCCCAGATACGCAGTATTTT.

The CDR3 sequence: CSVARTSEQYF. CDR3 nucleotides: TGCAGCGTTGCCCGAACTAGCGAGCAGTACTTC. V gene TRBV29-1 combines with J gene TRBJ2-7; weak D call: TRBD2 (5 bases). V shed 4 bases and J shed 6 bases, with 10 bases lying between them. The CDR3 runs to 11 residues. Looked up from germline, CDR1 is SQVTM and CDR2 is ANQGSEA.

The CDR3 DNA reads as TGCGCCAGCAGCCCCCGGGACCAGGGGGACCACGAGCAGTACTTC. This codes for CASSPRDQGDHEQYF. The rearrangement links TRBV4-1 to TRBJ2-7; TRBD1 aligns across 7 bases. The germline CDR1 and CDR2 sequences are MGHRA and YSYEKL. With 4 bases clipped from V and 5 bases from J, the junction kept 11 bases outside the gene matches. The CDR3 extends over 15 amino acids.

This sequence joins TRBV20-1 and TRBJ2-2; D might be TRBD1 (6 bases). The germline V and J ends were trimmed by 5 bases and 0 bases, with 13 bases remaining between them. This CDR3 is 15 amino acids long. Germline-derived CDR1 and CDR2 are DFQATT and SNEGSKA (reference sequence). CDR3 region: CSARTVLSNTGELFF. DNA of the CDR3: TGCAGTGCTCGGACAGTACTATCGAACACCGGGGAGCTGTTTTTT.

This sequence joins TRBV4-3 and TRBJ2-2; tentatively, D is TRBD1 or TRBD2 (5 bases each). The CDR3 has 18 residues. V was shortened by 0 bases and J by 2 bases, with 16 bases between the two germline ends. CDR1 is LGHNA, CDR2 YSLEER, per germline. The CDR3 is CASSQDRGPAINTGELFF. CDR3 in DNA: TGCGCCAGCAGCCAAGATCGGGGACCAGCTATCAACACCGGGGAGCTGTTTTTT.

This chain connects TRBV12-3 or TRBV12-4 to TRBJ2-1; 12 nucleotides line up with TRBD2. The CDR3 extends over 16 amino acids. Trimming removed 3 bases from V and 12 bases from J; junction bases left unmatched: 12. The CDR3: CASSFPPSGGANSQFF. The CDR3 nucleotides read TGTGCCAGCAGTTTCCCCCCTAGCGGGGGGGCCAACTCGCAGTTCTTC.

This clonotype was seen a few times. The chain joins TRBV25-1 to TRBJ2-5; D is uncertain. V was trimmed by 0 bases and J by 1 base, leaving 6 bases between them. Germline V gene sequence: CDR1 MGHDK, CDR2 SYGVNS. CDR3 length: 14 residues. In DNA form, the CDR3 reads TGTGCCAGCAGTGAATACGGCAGCCAAGAGACCCAGTACTTC. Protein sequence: CASSEYGSQETQYF. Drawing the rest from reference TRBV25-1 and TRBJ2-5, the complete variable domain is EADIYQTPRYLVIGTGKKITLECSQTMGHDKMYWYQQDPGMELHLIHYSYGVNSTEKGDLSSESTVSRIRTEHFPLTLESARPSHTSQYLCASSEYGSQETQYFGPGTRLLVL.

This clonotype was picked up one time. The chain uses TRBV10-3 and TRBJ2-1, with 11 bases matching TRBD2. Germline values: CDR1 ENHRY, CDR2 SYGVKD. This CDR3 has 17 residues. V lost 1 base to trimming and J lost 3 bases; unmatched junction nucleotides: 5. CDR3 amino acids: CAISEYTSGSFYNEQFF. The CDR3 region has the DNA TGTGCCATCAGTGAGTATACTAGCGGGAGCTTCTACAATGAGCAGTTCTTC.

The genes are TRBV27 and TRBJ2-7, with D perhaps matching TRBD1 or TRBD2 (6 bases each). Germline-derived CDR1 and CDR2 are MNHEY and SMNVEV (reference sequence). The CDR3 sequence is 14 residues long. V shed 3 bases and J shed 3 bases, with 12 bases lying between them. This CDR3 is CASSLERGDYEQYF. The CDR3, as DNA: TGTGCCAGCAGTTTGGAGAGGGGGGACTACGAGCAGTACTTC.

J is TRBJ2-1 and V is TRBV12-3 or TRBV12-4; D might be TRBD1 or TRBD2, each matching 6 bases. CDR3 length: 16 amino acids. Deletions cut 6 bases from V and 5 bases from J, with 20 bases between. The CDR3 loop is CASRNWAGKGDNEQFF. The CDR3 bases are TGTGCCAGCAGAAACTGGGCGGGAAAGGGGGACAATGAGCAGTTCTTC.

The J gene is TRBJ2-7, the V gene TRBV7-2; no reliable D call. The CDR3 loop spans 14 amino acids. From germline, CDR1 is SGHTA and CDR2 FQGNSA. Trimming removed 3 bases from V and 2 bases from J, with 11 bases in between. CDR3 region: CASSFSPETYEQYF. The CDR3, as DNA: TGTGCCAGCAGCTTTTCGCCAGAGACCTACGAGCAGTACTTC.

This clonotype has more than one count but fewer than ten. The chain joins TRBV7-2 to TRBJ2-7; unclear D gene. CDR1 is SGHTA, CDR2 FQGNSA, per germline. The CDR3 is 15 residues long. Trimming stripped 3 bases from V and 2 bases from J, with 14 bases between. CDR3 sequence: CASSFAAVGPYEQYF. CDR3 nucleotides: TGTGCCAGCAGCTTTGCGGCGGTTGGACCCTACGAGCAGTACTTC. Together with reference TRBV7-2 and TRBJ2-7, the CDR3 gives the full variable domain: GAGVSQSPSNKVTEKGKDVELRCDPISGHTALYWYRQSLGQGLEFLIYFQGNSAPDKSGLPSDRFSAERTGGSVSTLTIQRTQQEDSAVYLCASSFAAVGPYEQYFGPGTRLTVT.

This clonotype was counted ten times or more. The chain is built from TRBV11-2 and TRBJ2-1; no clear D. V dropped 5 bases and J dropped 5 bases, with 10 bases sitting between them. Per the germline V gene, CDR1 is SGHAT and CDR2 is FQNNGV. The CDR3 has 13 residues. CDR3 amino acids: CASSLGLDNEQFF. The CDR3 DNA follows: TGTGCCAGCAGCCTAGGCTTAGACAATGAGCAGTTCTTC.

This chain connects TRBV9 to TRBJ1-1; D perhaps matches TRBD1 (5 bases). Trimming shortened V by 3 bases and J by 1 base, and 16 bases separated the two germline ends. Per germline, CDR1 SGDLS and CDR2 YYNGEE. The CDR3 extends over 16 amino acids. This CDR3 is CASSARGGGTNTEAFF. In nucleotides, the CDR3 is TGTGCCAGCAGCGCCCGAGGTGGGGGGACGAACACTGAAGCTTTCTTT.

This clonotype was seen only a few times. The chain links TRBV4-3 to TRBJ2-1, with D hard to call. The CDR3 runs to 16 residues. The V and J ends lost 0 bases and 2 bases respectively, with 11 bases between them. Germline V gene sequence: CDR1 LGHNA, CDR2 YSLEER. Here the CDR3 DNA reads TGCGCCAGCAGCCAAGATTTCCGAGAACCCTACAATGAGCAGTTCTTC. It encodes CASSQDFREPYNEQFF.

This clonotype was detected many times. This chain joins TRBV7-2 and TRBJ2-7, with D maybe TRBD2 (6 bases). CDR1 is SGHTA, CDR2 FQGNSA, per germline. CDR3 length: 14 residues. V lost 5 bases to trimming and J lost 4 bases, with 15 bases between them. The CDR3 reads CASSRAGTGYEQYF. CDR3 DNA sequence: TGTGCCAGCAGCCGTGCTGGGACTGGTTACGAGCAGTACTTC.

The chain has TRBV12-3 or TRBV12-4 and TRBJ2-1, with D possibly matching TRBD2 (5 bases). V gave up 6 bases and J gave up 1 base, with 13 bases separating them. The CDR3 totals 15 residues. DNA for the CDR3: TGTGCCAGCAGACTGAGGGATCGGTCCTACAATGAGCAGTTCTTC. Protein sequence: CASRLRDRSYNEQFF.

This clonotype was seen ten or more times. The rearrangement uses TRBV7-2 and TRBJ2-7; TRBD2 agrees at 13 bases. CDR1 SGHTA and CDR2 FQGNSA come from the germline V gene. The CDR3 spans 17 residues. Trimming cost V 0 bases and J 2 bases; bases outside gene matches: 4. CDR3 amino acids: CASSLAGTSGATYEQYF. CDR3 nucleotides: TGTGCCAGCAGCTTAGCTGGGACTAGCGGGGCAACCTACGAGCAGTACTTC.

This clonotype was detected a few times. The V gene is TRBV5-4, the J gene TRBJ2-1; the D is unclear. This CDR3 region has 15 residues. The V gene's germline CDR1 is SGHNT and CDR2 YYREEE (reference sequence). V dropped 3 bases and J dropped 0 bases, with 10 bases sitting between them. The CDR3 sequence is CASSSGPGSYNEQFF. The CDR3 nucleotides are TGTGCCAGCAGCTCTGGTCCGGGCTCCTACAATGAGCAGTTCTTC.

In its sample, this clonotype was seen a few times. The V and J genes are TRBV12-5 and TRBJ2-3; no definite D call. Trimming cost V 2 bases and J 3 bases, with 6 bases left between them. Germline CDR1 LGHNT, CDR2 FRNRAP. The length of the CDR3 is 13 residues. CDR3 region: CASGLSGTDTQYF. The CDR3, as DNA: TGTGCTAGTGGTTTGTCTGGAACAGATACGCAGTATTTT.

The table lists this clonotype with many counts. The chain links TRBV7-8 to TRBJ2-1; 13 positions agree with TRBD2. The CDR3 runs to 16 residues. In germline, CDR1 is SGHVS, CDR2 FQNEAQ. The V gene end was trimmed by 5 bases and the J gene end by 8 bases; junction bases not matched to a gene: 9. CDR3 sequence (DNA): TGTGCCAGCAGCCGTCGGACTAGCGGGAGCGCGTATGAGCAGTTCTTC. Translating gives CASSRRTSGSAYEQFF.

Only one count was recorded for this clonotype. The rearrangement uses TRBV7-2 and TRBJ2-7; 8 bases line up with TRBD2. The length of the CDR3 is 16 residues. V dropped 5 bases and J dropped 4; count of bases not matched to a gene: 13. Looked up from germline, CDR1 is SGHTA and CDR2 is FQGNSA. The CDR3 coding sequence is TGTGCCAGCAGCCAAATAGTAACGGGAGGGGGGTACGAGCAGTACTTC. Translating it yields CASSQIVTGGGYEQYF.

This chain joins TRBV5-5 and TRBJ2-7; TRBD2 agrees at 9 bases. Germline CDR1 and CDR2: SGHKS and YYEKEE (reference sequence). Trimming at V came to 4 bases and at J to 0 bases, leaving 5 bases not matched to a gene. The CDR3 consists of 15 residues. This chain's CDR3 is CASSRGGGSSYEQYF. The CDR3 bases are TGTGCCAGCAGCCGCGGGGGGGGCTCCTCCTACGAGCAGTACTTC.